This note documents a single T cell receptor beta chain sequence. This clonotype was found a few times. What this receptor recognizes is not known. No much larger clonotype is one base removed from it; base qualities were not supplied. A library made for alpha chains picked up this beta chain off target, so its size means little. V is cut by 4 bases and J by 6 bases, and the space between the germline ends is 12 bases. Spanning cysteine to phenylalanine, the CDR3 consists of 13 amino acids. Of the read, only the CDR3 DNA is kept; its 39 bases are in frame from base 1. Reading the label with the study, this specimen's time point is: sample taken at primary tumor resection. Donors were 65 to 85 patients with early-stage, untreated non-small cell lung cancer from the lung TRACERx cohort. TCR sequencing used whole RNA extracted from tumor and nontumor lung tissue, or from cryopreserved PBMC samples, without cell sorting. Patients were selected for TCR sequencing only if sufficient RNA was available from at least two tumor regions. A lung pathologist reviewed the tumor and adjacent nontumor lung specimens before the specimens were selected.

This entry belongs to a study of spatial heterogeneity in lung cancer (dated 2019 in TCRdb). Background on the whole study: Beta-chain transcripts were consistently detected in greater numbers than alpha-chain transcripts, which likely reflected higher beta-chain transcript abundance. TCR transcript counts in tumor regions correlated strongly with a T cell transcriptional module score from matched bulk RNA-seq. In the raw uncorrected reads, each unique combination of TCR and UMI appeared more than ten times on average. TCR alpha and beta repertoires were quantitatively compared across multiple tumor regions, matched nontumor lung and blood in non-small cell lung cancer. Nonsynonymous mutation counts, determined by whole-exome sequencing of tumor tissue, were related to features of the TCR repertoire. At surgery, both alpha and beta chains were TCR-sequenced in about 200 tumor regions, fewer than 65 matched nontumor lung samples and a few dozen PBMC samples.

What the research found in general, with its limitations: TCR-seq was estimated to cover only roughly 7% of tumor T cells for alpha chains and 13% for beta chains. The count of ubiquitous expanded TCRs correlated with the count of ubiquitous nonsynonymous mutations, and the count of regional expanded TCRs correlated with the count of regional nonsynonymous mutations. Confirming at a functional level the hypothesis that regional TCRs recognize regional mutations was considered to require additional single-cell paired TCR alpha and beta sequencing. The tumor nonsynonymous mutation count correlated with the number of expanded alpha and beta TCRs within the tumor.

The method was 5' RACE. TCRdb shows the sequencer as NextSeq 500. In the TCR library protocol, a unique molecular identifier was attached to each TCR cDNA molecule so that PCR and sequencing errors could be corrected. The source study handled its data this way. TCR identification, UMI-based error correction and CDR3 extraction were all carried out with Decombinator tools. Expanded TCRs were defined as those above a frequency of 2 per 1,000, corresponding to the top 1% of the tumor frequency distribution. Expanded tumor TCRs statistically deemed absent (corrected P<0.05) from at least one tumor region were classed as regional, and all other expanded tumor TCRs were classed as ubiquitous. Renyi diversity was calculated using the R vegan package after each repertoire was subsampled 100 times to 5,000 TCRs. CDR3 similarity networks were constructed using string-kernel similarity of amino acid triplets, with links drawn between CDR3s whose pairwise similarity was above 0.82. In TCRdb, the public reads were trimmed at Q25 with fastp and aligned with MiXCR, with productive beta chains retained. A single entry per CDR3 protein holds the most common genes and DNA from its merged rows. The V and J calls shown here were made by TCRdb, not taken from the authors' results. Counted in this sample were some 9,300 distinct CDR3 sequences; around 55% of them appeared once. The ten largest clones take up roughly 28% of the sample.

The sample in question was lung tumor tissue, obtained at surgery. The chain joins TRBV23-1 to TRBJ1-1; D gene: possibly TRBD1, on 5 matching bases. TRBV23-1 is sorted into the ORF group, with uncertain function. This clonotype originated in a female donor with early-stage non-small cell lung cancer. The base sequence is TGCGCCAGCAGTCCCACCCCCAGGGCTGAAGCTTTCTTT. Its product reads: CASSPTPRAEAFF.